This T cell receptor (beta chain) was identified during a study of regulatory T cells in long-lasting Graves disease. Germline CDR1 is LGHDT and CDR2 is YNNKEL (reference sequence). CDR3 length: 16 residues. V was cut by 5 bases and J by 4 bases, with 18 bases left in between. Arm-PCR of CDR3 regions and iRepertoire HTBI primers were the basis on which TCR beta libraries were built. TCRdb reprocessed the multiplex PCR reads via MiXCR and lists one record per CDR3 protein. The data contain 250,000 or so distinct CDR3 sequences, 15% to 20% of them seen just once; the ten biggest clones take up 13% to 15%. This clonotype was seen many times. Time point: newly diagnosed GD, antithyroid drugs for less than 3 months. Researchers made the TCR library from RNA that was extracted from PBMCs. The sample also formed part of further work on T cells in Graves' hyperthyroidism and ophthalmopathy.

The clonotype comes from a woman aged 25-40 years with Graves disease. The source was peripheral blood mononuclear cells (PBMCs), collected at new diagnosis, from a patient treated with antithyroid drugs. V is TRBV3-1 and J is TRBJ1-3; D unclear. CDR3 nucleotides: TGTGCCAGCAGCTCAAGCCTGAGACACTCAGGAAACACCATATATTTT. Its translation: CASSSSLRHSGNTIYF.